This T cell receptor beta chain was recorded in a study of blood T cell repertoires in COVID-19. Study-level background: Donors in the United States, Italy and Spain gave samples during acute or convalescent COVID-19.

Authors' data handling: Nucleated cell counts were estimated from reference gene primer amplification. Clones were read by immunoSEQ multiplex PCR, and TCRdb kept only the in-frame ones, dropping some. V, J and clone size reflect that table, while D and trimming were determined from the DNA. The sample comprises under 300,000 clones, 75% to 90% of which are singletons, and roughly 11% rests with the top ten. V lost 7 bases to trimming and J lost 0 bases, with 13 bases between them. The CDR3 runs to 15 residues. Germline V gene sequence: CDR1 MNHEY, CDR2 SVGAGI. The receptor comes from a woman between 65 and 79 years old with acute or convalescent COVID-19. The rearrangement joins TRBV6-5 to TRBJ2-4, with a tentative D call TRBD2 (5 bases). The sample was peripheral blood. Here the CDR3 reads CASTEGELAKNIQYF. The CDR3 DNA is TGTGCCAGCACAGAGGGCGAACTAGCCAAAAACATTCAGTACTTC.